Listed below are T cell receptor beta chains from one sample, sequenced in a study of blood T cell repertoires in COVID-19. The repertoire was sequenced with immunoSEQ multiplex PCR; TCRdb's copy has only in-frame clones and lacks some. The sample records about 250,000 clones, about 85% being singletons. Sequencing was performed on PBMCs or T cells enriched from blood (not recorded which). These receptors were taken from a woman in her 30s with acute COVID-19. The conserved cysteine and the conserved F or W are not part of the CDR3 here. D genes are given only for firm matches.

V,D,CDR3
TRBV5-6,TRBD2,ASSVLGGTKETQY
TRBV28,TRBD1,ASSRPPGQGLGRDYNEQF
TRBV19,TRBD1,ASSMRGQGGPGELF
TRBV29-1,NA,SVGAGGETQY
TRBV5-5,TRBD1,ASSLVGTGNQPQH
TRBV11-1,NA,ASSLSFQGGEGYT
TRBV4-3,NA,ASSQGPYGYT
TRBV7-2,NA,ASSLGPPYYNQPQH
TRBV2,TRBD1,ASSRQGTQETQY
TRBV15,NA,ATSRDPGINNEQF
TRBV4-1,NA,ASSQESNSFSASTDTQY
TRBV11-1,TRBD1,ASSLLQGEEQF
TRBV6-5,NA,ASTLGNEQF
TRBV5-1,TRBD2,ASSYDQRGGTDTQY
TRBV19,NA,ASSIFPAGGELF
TRBV4-1,NA,ASSQDPTGEQF
TRBV5-4,TRBD2,ASSFIGGSGANVLT
TRBV5-6,TRBD1,ASRKGQGSADTQY
TRBV7-8,TRBD1,ASSLYGRQGKEYGYT
TRBV5-1,TRBD1,ASSETGGSIGELF
TRBV4-1,TRBD1,ASSQGADRVTYEQY
TRBV7-3,TRBD1,ASSLGTGWTEAF
TRBV10-1,NA,ASIPGGTEAF
TRBV28,TRBD1,ASRGGQANPYEQY
TRBV19,NA,ASQQEFYSNQPQH
TRBV5-5,NA,ASSFTTQSYEQY
TRBV19,TRBD2,ASEGLAGLDEQF